Listed below are T cell receptor beta chains from one sample, sequenced in a study of neurological immune-mediated disorders. TCRdb processed the 5' RACE reads anew with MiXCR; each CDR3 protein has one entry. The table lists approximately 41,000 distinct CDR3 sequences, 2.5% of them singletons. The material sequenced was PBMCs. All receptors come from a man under 40 with multiple sclerosis. CDR3s include the opening cysteine and the closing phenylalanine or tryptophan. The D gene is left open where the match is weak. Only part of the rows carry a size: once, few, many, or a class if the clone is expanded.

v_gene	abundance	j_gene	d_gene	CDR3nt	CDR3aa
TRBV19	few	TRBJ2-2	NA	TGTGCCAGCGAGGTCAAACAGGGAGGAACCGGGGAGCTGTTTTTT	CASEVKQGGTGELFF
TRBV5-1	NA	TRBJ1-3	TRBD1	TGCGCCAGCCGCCGATATGAGTCCCCGACAGGGGATGGAAACACCATATATTTT	CASRRYESPTGDGNTIYF
TRBV4-2	many	TRBJ2-3	TRBD2	TGTGCCAGCAGCCTCTGGACTAGCCCGAGCACAGATACGCAGTATTTT	CASSLWTSPSTDTQYF
TRBV7-9	many	TRBJ2-1	TRBD2	TGTGCCAGCTTTTACCCCAGACTAGCGGGACGGAATGAGCAGTTCTTC	CASFYPRLAGRNEQFF
TRBV12-3/TRBV12-4	many	TRBJ2-2	TRBD2	TGTGCCAGCAGTGCTAGCGGGTACCAACGCGGGGAGCTGTTTTTT	CASSASGYQRGELFF
TRBV20-1	many	TRBJ2-3	NA	TGCAGTGCTAGAGAACAGGGAATAGATACGCAGTATTTT	CSAREQGIDTQYF
TRBV5-1	many	TRBJ2-7	TRBD2	TGCGCCAGCAGCTTAACTAGCGGGGTCCCCTACGAGCAGTACTTC	CASSLTSGVPYEQYF
TRBV6-5	many	TRBJ2-5	NA	TGTGCCAGCATCGAGGGGACGACCCAGTACTTC	CASIEGTTQYF
TRBV12-1	NA	TRBJ2-7	NA	TGTGCCAGCAGCCGCCCCTTAGGACCCTACGAGCAGTACTTC	CASSRPLGPYEQYF
TRBV7-6	NA	TRBJ1-2	TRBD1	TGTGCCAGCAGTCAACCGGGACAGGGGAATGGCTACACCTTC	CASSQPGQGNGYTF
TRBV14	many	TRBJ2-5	TRBD2	TGTGCCAGCAGCCAAGAACTAGCGGGGGCCCAGTACTTC	CASSQELAGAQYF
TRBV5-1	medium-sized	TRBJ2-2	TRBD1	TGCGCCAGCAGCTCCGGGACAGGGGCCACCGGGGAGCTGTTTTTT	CASSSGTGATGELFF
TRBV5-6	many	TRBJ2-1	NA	TGTGCCAGCAGCTTGGTTCCGGAGGGGCCCTACAATGAGCAGTTCTTC	CASSLVPEGPYNEQFF
TRBV5-6	NA	TRBJ2-7	NA	TGTGCCAGCAGCTGGGGGGTCACCATCGAATACGAGCAGTACTTC	CASSWGVTIEYEQYF
TRBV5-1	many	TRBJ1-2	TRBD1	TGCGCCAGCAGCGTAGGGACAGACTATGGCTACACCTTC	CASSVGTDYGYTF
TRBV28	many	TRBJ2-5	TRBD1	TGTGCCAGCAGTCCCTCCGGGACAGGGGGCGAGGAGACCCAGTACTTC	CASSPSGTGGEETQYF
TRBV20-1	NA	TRBJ2-1	NA	TGCAGTGCCAGTCCAGCCCGAAATGAGCAGTTCTTC	CSASPARNEQFF
TRBV18	many	TRBJ2-7	TRBD1	TGTGCCAGCTCATTTCCCGGGACAGGGCACGAGCAGTACTTC	CASSFPGTGHEQYF
TRBV4-3	many	TRBJ2-2	NA	TGCGCCAGCAGCCAAGGACGGGAGCTGTTTTTT	CASSQGRELFF
TRBV12-3/TRBV12-4	many	TRBJ2-1	NA	TGTGCCAGCAGTTTATCAGTAGGGTGGGCTTACAATGAGCAGTTCTTC	CASSLSVGWAYNEQFF
TRBV20-1	many	TRBJ1-1	NA	TGCAGTGCAACGGACAGAATCACTGAAGCTTTCTTT	CSATDRITEAFF
TRBV6-5	many	TRBJ1-1	TRBD1	TGTGCCAGCAGTGAACAGGGGCCCTTAACTGAAGCTTTCTTT	CASSEQGPLTEAFF
TRBV11-2	many	TRBJ1-1	NA	TGTGCCAGCAGCTTAGATGTCGGTCGGGGGAACACTGAAGCTTTCTTT	CASSLDVGRGNTEAFF
TRBV12-3/TRBV12-4	many	TRBJ1-5	NA	TGTGCCAGCAGCCCCGGCAGCAATCAGCCCCAGCATTTT	CASSPGSNQPQHF
TRBV5-1	many	TRBJ1-4	TRBD1	TGCGCCAGCAGCTACGCAGGGGGGGAAAAACTGTTTTTT	CASSYAGGEKLFF
TRBV14	many	TRBJ2-7	NA	TGTGCCAGCAGCCAAGGGGTCTCCTACGAGCAGTACTTC	CASSQGVSYEQYF
TRBV7-9	many	TRBJ2-5	TRBD1	TGTGCCAGCAGCCCGGGACAGGGAACCCAAGAGACCCAGTACTTC	CASSPGQGTQETQYF
TRBV5-1	many	TRBJ2-3	TRBD2	TGCGCCAGCAGCTTGGGACTAGCGGAAGATAACACAGATACGCAGTATTTT	CASSLGLAEDNTDTQYF
TRBV7-6	few	TRBJ2-3	NA	TGTGCCAGCAGCCCGGGACGAGGGGTTACGCAGTATTTT	CASSPGRGVTQYF
TRBV5-6	many	TRBJ1-2	NA	TGTGCCAGCAGCTTGGGTCGGGGGCCTGTCTATGGCTACACCTTC	CASSLGRGPVYGYTF
TRBV20-1	many	TRBJ1-1	TRBD1	TGCAGTGCTAGAGGGGGGACAGGGAACACTGAAGCTTTCTTT	CSARGGTGNTEAFF
TRBV2	many	TRBJ1-6	NA	TGTGCCAGCAGACAGGGTGGATTTTCACCCCTCCACTTT	CASRQGGFSPLHF
TRBV6-5	many	TRBJ1-2	NA	TGTGCCAGCAGTTACGATGGGGGCCCTGGCTATGGCTACACCTTC	CASSYDGGPGYGYTF
TRBV7-2	many	TRBJ2-3	TRBD2	TGTGCCAGCAGCGCTAGCGGGATCAGCACAGATACGCAGTATTTT	CASSASGISTDTQYF
TRBV5-1	many	TRBJ1-1	NA	TGCGCCAGCAGCTTGGACGGATTCACTGAAGCTTTCTTT	CASSLDGFTEAFF
TRBV20-1	NA	TRBJ2-7	NA	TGCAGTGCTAGAGTCCGGGACACCAACTACGAGCAGTACTTC	CSARVRDTNYEQYF
TRBV7-8	many	TRBJ2-7	NA	TGTGCCAGCAGCTTAGCGACTTCCCAGAGCTCCTACGAGCAGTACTTC	CASSLATSQSSYEQYF